This T cell receptor (beta chain) came from a study of blood T cell repertoires in COVID-19. Some clones are missing from TCRdb's copy, which holds only in-frame ones; the method was immunoSEQ multiplex PCR. The data hold 55,000 to 75,000 clones, with roughly 89% observed a single time. The source of this sequence is a human donor in a cohort sampled during active COVID-19. The sequenced material came from peripheral blood.

The CDR3 coding sequence is TGTGCCAGCAGCCCCCGACGGGACAGGGTTCCCCACGAGCAGTACTTC. Its protein is CASSPRRDRVPHEQYF. V is TRBV9 and J is TRBJ2-7; 9 bases match TRBD1. Trimming cost V 4 bases and J 5 bases; bases outside gene matches: 13. In germline, CDR1 is SGDLS, CDR2 YYNGEE. This CDR3 has 16 residues.